These 21 T cell receptor beta chains originate from one sample sequenced in a study of blood T cell repertoires in COVID-19. Method: immunoSEQ multiplex PCR; TCRdb's copy keeps in-frame clones and lacks some. The sample holds 150,000 or so clones, 92% seen once. The sequencing sample was made of peripheral blood. These receptors all stem from a man younger than 40 with COVID-19, enrolled during active disease.

The genes are TRBV19 and TRBJ2-6; TRBD1 matches at 7 bases. CDR3 length: 17 residues. V lost 3 bases and J lost 0; bases outside the gene matches: 5. Germline V gene lookup returns CDR1 LNHDA and CDR2 SQIVND (reference sequence). CDR3 loop: CASSIGQVFSGANVLTF. DNA for the CDR3: TGTGCCAGTAGTATTGGACAGGTGTTCTCTGGGGCCAACGTCCTGACTTTC.

V gene TRBV28 combines with J gene TRBJ1-4; a possible D gene is TRBD1 (6 bases). The CDR3 runs to 14 residues. Germline CDR1 MDHEN, CDR2 SYDVKM. Trimming took 3 bases from V and 8 from J, leaving 13 bases between them. CDR3 sequence: CASSLRTRGEKLFF. CDR3 sequence (DNA): TGTGCCAGCAGTTTGAGGACAAGGGGGGAAAAACTGTTTTTT. The variable domain in full, with the rest retrieved from reference TRBV28 and TRBJ1-4, is DVKVTQSSRYLVKRTGEKVFLECVQDMDHENMFWYRQDPGLGLRLIYFSYDVKMKEKGDIPEGYSVSREKKERFSLILESASTNQTSMYLCASSLRTRGEKLFFGSGTQLSVL.

The chain recombines TRBV9 with TRBJ2-7; D is perhaps TRBD2 (6 bases). The germline CDR1 and CDR2 sequences are SGDLS and YYNGEE. Trimming took off 4 bases at V and 5 bases at J, with 16 bases between the two ends. The CDR3 runs to 14 residues. The CDR3 DNA reads as TGTGCCAGCAGCTTTGGTGGAGGGGTCCACGAGCAGTACTTC. Translation gives CASSFGGGVHEQYF.

V and J are TRBV18 and TRBJ2-5; 7 nucleotides match TRBD1. V shed 0 bases and J 1 base; nucleotides not matched to a gene: 5. This CDR3 has 16 residues. Germline V gene sequence: CDR1 KGHSH, CDR2 LQKENI. The CDR3 protein is CASSPPTGYPQETQYF. CDR3 nucleotide sequence: TGTGCCAGCTCACCACCGACAGGGTATCCCCAAGAGACCCAGTACTTC.

Here the CDR3 DNA reads TGTGCCAGCAGTTCATCCGCCCAGGGCAGTGAAAAACTGTTTTTT. Its protein is CASSSSAQGSEKLFF. This sequence joins TRBV28 and TRBJ1-4; a weak D match, TRBD1 (5 bases). With 4 bases removed from V and 7 bases from J, the gap between germline ends came to 16 bases. CDR3 length equals 15 residues. Germline CDR1 MDHEN, CDR2 SYDVKM.

The J gene is TRBJ1-4, the V gene TRBV28; D is ambiguous. V was cut by 2 bases and J by 8 bases, with 12 bases left in between. The germline V gene has CDR1 MDHEN and CDR2 SYDVKM. The CDR3 sequence is 14 residues long. CDR3 residues: CASSLGSQREKLFF. The DNA of the CDR3 is TGTGCCAGCAGTTTAGGGTCCCAGAGGGAAAAACTGTTTTTT.

V gene TRBV6-5 combines with J gene TRBJ1-2, with 9 bases matching TRBD1. The J segment lost 2 bases and the V segment lost 7 bases, leaving 5 bases of the junction unmatched. Germline V gives CDR1 MNHEY, CDR2 SVGAGI. CDR3 length: 14 amino acids. CDR3 coding DNA: TGTGCCAGCAAACTGGGACAGGGAAACTATGGCTACACCTTC. Translation: CASKLGQGNYGYTF.

This clone has only one observation. J is TRBJ2-3 and V is TRBV27; 8 bases agree with TRBD2. Germline lookup yields CDR1 MNHEY and CDR2 SMNVEV (reference sequence). The V gene end was trimmed by 4 bases and the J gene end by 4 bases; junction bases not matched to a gene: 7. The CDR3 runs 15 residues. CDR3 loop: CASSSGGAGADTQYF. CDR3 sequence (DNA): TGTGCCAGCAGTTCCGGGGGGGCGGGTGCAGATACGCAGTATTTT.

This clone is a singleton in its sample. V gene TRBV11-2 combines with J gene TRBJ2-5, with TRBD1 matching over 9 bases. This CDR3 is 17 amino acids long. Unmatched junction bases numbered 10, after V lost 1 base and J lost 4 bases. Germline CDR1 SGHAT, CDR2 FQNNGV. CDR3 sequence: CASSLGLTQGAGETQYF. Written as DNA, the CDR3 is TGTGCCAGCAGCTTAGGACTAACACAGGGGGCTGGAGAGACCCAGTACTTC.

To note about this clone: Other DNA sequences within the sample encode an identical CDR3. The chain has TRBV5-1 and TRBJ2-5; D possibly corresponds to TRBD1 (6 bases). Deletions cut 2 bases from V and 1 base from J, with 9 bases between. Per germline, CDR1 SGHRS and CDR2 YFSETQ. This CDR3 has 14 residues. Here the CDR3 reads CASSLQGFQETQYF. CDR3 bases: TGCGCCAGCAGCTTACAGGGTTTCCAAGAGACCCAGTACTTC.

The rearrangement links TRBV7-9 to TRBJ1-2, with 8 bases aligning to TRBD1. The CDR3 is 15 residues long. Germline CDR1 reads SEHNR; CDR2 reads FQNEAQ (reference sequence). The V gene end was trimmed by 2 bases and the J gene end by 4 bases; junction bases not matched to a gene: 6. CDR3 loop: CASSLLGQGIYGYTF. For the CDR3, the DNA is TGTGCCAGCAGCTTACTCGGACAGGGAATCTATGGCTACACCTTC.

The rearrangement uses TRBV5-8 and TRBJ2-1; 10 nucleotides align to TRBD1. Germline CDR1 is SGHTS and CDR2 is YDEGEE. Trimming removed 6 bases from V and 4 bases from J; junction bases left unmatched: 13. The CDR3 is 17 amino acids. The CDR3 DNA follows: TGTGCCAGCACCCGAAGGGCCCGACAGGGGGCTTACAATGAGCAGTTCTTC. Its translation is CASTRRARQGAYNEQFF. The variable domain in full, with the rest retrieved from reference TRBV5-8 and TRBJ2-1, is EAGVTQSPTHLIKTRGQQATLRCSPISGHTSVYWYQQALGLGLQFLLWYDEGEERNRGNFPPRFSGRQFPNYSSELNVNALELEDSALYLCASTRRARQGAYNEQFFGPGTRLTVL.

This clone occurred once. V usage is TRBV19 and J usage is TRBJ2-1; TRBD2 aligns across 11 bases. Germline CDR1 and CDR2: LNHDA and SQIVND (reference sequence). Trimming cost V 0 bases and J 2 bases; bases outside gene matches: 6. This CDR3 has 18 residues. CDR3 in DNA: TGTGCCAGTAGTATAGATACTAGCGGGAGAATCCCCTACAATGAGCAGTTCTTC. Protein: CASSIDTSGRIPYNEQFF.

This clone showed up just once. The genes are TRBV5-1 and TRBJ2-7; 9 bases align to TRBD1. The junction had 13 bases not matched to a gene; V was cut back by 0 bases and J by 3 bases. The CDR3 loop spans 18 amino acids. Germline CDR1 SGHRS, CDR2 YFSETQ. This CDR3 is CASSLDLVGTGNLYEQYF. The CDR3 bases are TGCGCCAGCAGCTTGGACCTGGTCGGGACAGGGAACCTCTACGAGCAGTACTTC.

The rearrangement joins TRBV9 to TRBJ2-2; 9 positions match TRBD2. CDR1 and CDR2 (germline): SGDLS, YYNGEE. The CDR3 has 18 amino acids. The junction had 6 bases not matched to a gene; V was cut back by 0 bases and J by 0 bases. The CDR3 DNA reads as TGTGCCAGCAGCGTAGGGCTAGCGGGACGAGCGAACACCGGGGAGCTGTTTTTT. Its protein product is CASSVGLAGRANTGELFF.

The V call is TRBV19, the J call TRBJ1-4; 10 positions agree with TRBD1. This CDR3 region has 15 residues. With V trimmed by 6 bases and J by 8 bases, 9 bases remained unmatched. CDR1 and CDR2 from the germline V gene are LNHDA and SQIVND (reference sequence). CDR3 residues: CASSPWDRGSEKLFF. In DNA, the CDR3 is TGTGCCAGTAGCCCGTGGGACAGGGGTTCGGAAAAACTGTTTTTT.

This clone showed up just once. V is TRBV2 and J is TRBJ2-2; D is perhaps TRBD1 (5 bases). Germline assignment: CDR1 SNHLY and CDR2 FYNNEI. Deletions cut 7 bases from V and 2 bases from J, with 11 bases between. The CDR3 totals 14 residues. The CDR3 is CASKSDRNTGELFF. The CDR3 DNA is TGTGCCAGCAAAAGCGACAGAAACACCGGGGAGCTGTTTTTT.

V gene TRBV2 combines with J gene TRBJ1-5, with D maybe TRBD1 (6 bases). The CDR3 contains 15 residues. Germline lookup yields CDR1 SNHLY and CDR2 FYNNEI. V dropped 6 bases and J dropped 7 bases, with 19 bases sitting between them. The CDR3 DNA sequence: TGTGCCAGCAGACGCTCCTACAGGGATCCCCAGCCCCAGCATTTT. Translation: CASRRSYRDPQPQHF.

V gene TRBV25-1 combines with J gene TRBJ2-1; TRBD1 aligns across 7 bases. CDR1 and CDR2 (germline): MGHDK, SYGVNS. J lost 5 bases, V lost 4 bases, and 5 bases had no gene match. The CDR3 consists of 14 residues. The CDR3 is CASSAWTGNNEQFF. CDR3 DNA: TGTGCCAGCAGTGCTTGGACAGGCAACAATGAGCAGTTCTTC.

This rearrangement joins TRBV3-1 (or the pseudogene TRBV3-2) to TRBJ2-5; no reliable D call. The germline V gene has CDR1 LGHDT and CDR2 YNNKEL (reference sequence). The CDR3 consists of 15 residues. Trimming took off 4 bases at V and 1 base at J, with 13 bases between the two ends. CDR3 DNA sequence: TGTGCCAGCAGCCGAATTGCGGAATCCCAAGAGACCCAGTACTTC. Translation gives CASSRIAESQETQYF.

V and J are TRBV7-2 and TRBJ2-7; D perhaps matches TRBD2 (6 bases). The length of the CDR3 is 14 residues. Trimming took off 4 bases at V and 7 bases at J, with 17 bases between the two ends. Germline-derived CDR1 and CDR2 are SGHTA and FQGNSA. The CDR3 region is CASSSMWAGGEQYF. CDR3 bases: TGTGCCAGCAGCTCCATGTGGGCAGGAGGGGAGCAGTACTTC.